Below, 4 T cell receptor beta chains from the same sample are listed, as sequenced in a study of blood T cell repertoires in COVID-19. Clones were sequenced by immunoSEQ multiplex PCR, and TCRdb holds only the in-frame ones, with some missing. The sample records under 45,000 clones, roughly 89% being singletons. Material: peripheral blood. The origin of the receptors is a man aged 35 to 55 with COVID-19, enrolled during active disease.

CDR3: CASSQTGTYSGNTIYF. The CDR3 region has the DNA TGCGCCAGCAGCCAGACCGGGACATACTCTGGAAACACCATATATTTT. The chain has TRBV4-1 and TRBJ1-3; weak D call: TRBD1 (6 bases). Trimming pared 3 bases from V and 0 bases from J, leaving 12 bases between. The CDR3 runs 16 residues. CDR1 and CDR2 from the germline V gene are MGHRA and YSYEKL.

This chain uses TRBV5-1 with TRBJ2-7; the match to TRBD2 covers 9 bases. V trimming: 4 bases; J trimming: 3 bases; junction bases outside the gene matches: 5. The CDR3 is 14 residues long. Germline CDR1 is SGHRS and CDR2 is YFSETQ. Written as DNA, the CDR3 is TGCGCCAGCAGCCCCAGACTAGCGGTCTACGAGCAGTACTTC. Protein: CASSPRLAVYEQYF.

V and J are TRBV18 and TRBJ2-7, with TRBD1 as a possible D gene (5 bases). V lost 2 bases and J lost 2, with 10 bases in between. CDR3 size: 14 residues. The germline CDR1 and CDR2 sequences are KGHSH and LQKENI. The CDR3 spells CASSPITGPYEQYF. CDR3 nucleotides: TGTGCCAGCTCACCAATCACAGGACCCTACGAGCAGTACTTC.

CDR3 amino acids: CATSGGPGELFF. CDR3 DNA sequence: TGTGCCACCAGTGGCGGTCCCGGGGAGCTGTTTTTT. This chain connects TRBV24-1 to TRBJ2-2; D call uncertain. V gave up 5 bases and J gave up 6 bases, with 6 bases separating them. The CDR3 is made up of 12 amino acids. Germline assignment: CDR1 KGHDR and CDR2 SFDVKD.